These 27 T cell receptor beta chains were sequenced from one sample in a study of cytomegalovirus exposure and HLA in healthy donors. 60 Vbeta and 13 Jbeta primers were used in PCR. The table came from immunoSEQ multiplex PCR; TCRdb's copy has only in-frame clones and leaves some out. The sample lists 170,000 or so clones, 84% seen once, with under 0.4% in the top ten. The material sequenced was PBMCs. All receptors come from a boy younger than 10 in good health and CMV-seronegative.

The CDR3 sequence is CASSPRGQGEGDTQYF. For the CDR3, the DNA is TGCGCCAGCAGCCCTCGAGGACAGGGCGAAGGAGATACGCAGTATTTT. The V gene is TRBV5-1, the J gene TRBJ2-3, with 8 bases aligning to TRBD1. Germline-derived CDR1 and CDR2 are SGHRS and YFSETQ. V lost 4 bases to trimming and J lost 5 bases; unmatched junction nucleotides: 12. This CDR3 region has 16 residues.

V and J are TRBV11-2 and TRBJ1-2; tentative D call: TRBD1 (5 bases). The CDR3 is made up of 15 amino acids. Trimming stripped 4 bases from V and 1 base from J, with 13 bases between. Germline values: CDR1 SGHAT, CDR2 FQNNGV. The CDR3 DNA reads TGTGCCAGCAGCTCCTACGTGGGGCTTAACTATGGCTACACCTTC. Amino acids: CASSSYVGLNYGYTF.

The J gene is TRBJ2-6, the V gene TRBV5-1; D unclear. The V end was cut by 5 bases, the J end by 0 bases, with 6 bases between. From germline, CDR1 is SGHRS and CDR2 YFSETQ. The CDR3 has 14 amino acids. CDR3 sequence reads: CASSLLSGANVLTF. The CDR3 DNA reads TGCGCCAGCAGTTTGCTCTCTGGGGCCAACGTCCTGACTTTC.

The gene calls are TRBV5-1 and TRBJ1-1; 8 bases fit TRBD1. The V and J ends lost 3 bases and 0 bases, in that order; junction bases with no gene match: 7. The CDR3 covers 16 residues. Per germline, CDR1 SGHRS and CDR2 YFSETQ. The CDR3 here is CASSSSAGQVNTEAFF. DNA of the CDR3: TGCGCCAGCAGCTCTTCCGCGGGACAGGTGAACACTGAAGCTTTCTTT.

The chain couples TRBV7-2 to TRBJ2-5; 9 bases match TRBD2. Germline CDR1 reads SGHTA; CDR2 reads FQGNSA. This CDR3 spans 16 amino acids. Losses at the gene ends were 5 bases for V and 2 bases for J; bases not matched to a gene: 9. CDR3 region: CASSRGILAGQETQYF. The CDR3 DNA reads TGTGCCAGCAGCCGAGGGATCCTAGCGGGACAAGAGACCCAGTACTTC.

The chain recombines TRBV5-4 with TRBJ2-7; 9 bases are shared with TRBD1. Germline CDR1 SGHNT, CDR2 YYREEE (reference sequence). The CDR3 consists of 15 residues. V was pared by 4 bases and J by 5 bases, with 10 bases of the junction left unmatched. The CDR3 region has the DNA TGTGCCAGCAGCCCACAGGGGGCCCCAAAGGACGAGCAGTACTTC. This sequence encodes CASSPQGAPKDEQYF.

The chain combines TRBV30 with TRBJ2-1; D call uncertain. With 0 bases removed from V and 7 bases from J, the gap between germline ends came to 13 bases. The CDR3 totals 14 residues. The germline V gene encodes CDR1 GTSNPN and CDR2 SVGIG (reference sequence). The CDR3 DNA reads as TGTGCCTGGAGTGTAGGATGGTCCGGGAATGAGCAGTTCTTC. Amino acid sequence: CAWSVGWSGNEQFF.

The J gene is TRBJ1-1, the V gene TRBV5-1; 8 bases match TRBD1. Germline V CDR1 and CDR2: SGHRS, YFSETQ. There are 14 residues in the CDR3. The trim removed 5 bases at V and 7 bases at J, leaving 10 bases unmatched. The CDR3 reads CASRGQGALIEAFF. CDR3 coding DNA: TGCGCCAGCAGGGGTCAGGGGGCGCTTATTGAAGCTTTCTTT.

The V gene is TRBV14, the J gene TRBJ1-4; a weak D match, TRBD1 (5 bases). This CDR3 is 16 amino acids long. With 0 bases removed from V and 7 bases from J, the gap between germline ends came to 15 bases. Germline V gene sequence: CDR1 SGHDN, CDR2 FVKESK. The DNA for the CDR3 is TGTGCCAGCAGCCAAGATGGGCAGGGACTTATTGAAAAACTGTTTTTT. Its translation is CASSQDGQGLIEKLFF.

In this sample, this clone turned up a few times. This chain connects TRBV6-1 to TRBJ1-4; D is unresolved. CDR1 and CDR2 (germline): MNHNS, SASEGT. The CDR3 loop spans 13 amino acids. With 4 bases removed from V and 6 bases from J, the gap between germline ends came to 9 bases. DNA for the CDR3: TGTGCCAGCAGTGTAGGGCGGGATGAAAAACTGTTTTTT. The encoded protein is CASSVGRDEKLFF.

The CDR3 sequence is CASRPWTVYEQYF. The CDR3, as DNA: TGTGCCAGCAGACCCTGGACAGTTTACGAGCAGTACTTC. The rearrangement uses TRBV5-6 and TRBJ2-7, with D possibly being TRBD1 (6 bases). Germline CDR1 reads SGHDT; CDR2 reads YYEEEE. The CDR3 totals 13 residues. V gave up 5 bases and J gave up 4 bases, with 13 bases separating them.

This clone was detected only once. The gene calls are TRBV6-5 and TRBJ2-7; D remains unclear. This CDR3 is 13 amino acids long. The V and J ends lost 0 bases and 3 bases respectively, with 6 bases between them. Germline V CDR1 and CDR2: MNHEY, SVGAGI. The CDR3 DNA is TGTGCCAGCAGTTACTCGAGGAGCTACGAGCAGTACTTC. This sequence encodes CASSYSRSYEQYF.

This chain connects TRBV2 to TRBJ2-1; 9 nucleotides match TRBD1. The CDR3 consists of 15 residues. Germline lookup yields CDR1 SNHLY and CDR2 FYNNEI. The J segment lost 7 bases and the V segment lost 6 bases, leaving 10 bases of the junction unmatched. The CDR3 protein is CASSLVGQGLNEQFF. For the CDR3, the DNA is TGTGCCAGCAGCCTCGTGGGACAGGGACTTAATGAGCAGTTCTTC.

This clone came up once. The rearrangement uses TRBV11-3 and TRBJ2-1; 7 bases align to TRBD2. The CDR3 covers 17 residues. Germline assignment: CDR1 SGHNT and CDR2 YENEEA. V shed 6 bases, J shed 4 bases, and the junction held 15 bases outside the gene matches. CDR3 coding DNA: TGTGCCAGCAGTCCCCGAGGAGCGGGACGTAGGTACAATGAGCAGTTCTTC. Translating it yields CASSPRGAGRRYNEQFF.

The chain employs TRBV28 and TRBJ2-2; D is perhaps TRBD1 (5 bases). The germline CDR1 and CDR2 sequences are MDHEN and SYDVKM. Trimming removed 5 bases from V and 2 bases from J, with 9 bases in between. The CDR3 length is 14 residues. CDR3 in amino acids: CASSGALNTGELFF. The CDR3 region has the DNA TGTGCCAGCAGTGGGGCACTAAACACCGGGGAGCTGTTTTTT.

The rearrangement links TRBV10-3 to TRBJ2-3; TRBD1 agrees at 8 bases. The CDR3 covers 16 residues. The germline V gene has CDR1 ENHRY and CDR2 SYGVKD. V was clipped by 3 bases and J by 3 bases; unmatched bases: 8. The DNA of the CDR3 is TGTGCCATCAGTGACCCTCCAGGGGGCGGAACAGATACGCAGTATTTT. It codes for CAISDPPGGGTDTQYF.

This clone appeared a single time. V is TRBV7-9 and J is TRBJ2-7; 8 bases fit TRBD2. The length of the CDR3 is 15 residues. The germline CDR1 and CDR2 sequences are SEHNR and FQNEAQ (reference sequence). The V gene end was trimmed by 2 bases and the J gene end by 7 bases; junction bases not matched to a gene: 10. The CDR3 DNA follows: TGTGCCAGCAGCTTATACGAGCGGGAGATAGGTGAGCAGTACTTC. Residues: CASSLYEREIGEQYF.

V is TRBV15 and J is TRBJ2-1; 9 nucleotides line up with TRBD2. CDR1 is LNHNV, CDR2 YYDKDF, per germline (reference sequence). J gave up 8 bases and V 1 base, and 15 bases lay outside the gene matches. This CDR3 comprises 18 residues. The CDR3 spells CATSRARTSVFSYHEQFF. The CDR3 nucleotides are TGTGCCACCAGCAGAGCGAGGACTAGCGTTTTTAGTTACCATGAGCAGTTCTTC.

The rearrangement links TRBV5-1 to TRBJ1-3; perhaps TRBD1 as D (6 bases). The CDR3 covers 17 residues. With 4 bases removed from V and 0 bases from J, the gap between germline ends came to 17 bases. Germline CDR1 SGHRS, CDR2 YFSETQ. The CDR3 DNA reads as TGCGCCAGCAGCCTAACGCCTGACAGGAGCTCTGGAAACACCATATATTTT. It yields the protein CASSLTPDRSSGNTIYF.

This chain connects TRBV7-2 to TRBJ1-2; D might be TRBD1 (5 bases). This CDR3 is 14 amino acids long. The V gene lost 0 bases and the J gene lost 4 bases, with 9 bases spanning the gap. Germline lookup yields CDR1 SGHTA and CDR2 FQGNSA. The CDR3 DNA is TGTGCCAGCAGCTTAGCAGGGGAATTCTATGGCTACACCTTC. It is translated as CASSLAGEFYGYTF.

CDR3 in amino acids: CSVLPVTSGRTKYQETQYF. CDR3 DNA sequence: TGCAGCGTCCTACCCGTGACTAGCGGGAGGACTAAGTACCAAGAGACCCAGTACTTC. This rearrangement joins TRBV29-1 to TRBJ2-5, with 13 bases matching TRBD2. V shed 6 bases, J shed 0 bases, and the junction held 16 bases outside the gene matches. The germline CDR1 and CDR2 sequences are SQVTM and ANQGSEA. The CDR3 loop spans 19 amino acids. Using reference TRBV29-1 and TRBJ2-5 for the parts outside the CDR3, the full variable domain is SAVISQKPSRDICQRGTSLTIQCQVDSQVTMMFWYRQQPGQSLTLIATANQGSEATYESGFVIDKFPISRPNLTFSTLTVSNMSPEDSSIYLCSVLPVTSGRTKYQETQYFGPGTRLLVL.

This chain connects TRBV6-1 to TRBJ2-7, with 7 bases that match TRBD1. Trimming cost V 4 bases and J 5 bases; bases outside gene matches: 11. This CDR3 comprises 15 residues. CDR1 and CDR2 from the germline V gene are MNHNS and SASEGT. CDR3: CASSVYRDSVDEQYF. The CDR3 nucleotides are TGTGCCAGCAGTGTCTACCGGGACAGCGTTGACGAGCAGTACTTC.

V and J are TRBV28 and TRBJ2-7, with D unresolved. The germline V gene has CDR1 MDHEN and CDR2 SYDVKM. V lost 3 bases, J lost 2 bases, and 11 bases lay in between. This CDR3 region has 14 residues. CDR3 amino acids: CASSFIRQTYEQYF. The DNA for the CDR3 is TGTGCCAGCAGTTTTATCCGTCAGACCTACGAGCAGTACTTC.

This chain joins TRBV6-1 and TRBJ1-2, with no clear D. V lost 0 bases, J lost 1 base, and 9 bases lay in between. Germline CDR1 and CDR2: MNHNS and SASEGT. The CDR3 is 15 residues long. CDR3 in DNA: TGTGCCAGCAGTGAAGCAGGCACAGTTAACTATGGCTACACCTTC. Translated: CASSEAGTVNYGYTF.

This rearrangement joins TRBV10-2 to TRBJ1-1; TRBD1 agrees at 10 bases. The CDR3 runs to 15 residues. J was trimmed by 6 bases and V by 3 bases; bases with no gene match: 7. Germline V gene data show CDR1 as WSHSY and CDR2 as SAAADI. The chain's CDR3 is CASSDVTGGASEAFF. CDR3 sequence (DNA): TGCGCCAGCAGTGATGTGACAGGGGGCGCGTCTGAAGCTTTCTTT.

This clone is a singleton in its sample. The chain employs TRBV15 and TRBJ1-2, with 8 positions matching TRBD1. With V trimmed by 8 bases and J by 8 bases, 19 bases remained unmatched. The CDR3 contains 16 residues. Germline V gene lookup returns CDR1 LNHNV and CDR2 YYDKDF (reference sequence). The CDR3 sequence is CATDPTGGMGHSGYTF. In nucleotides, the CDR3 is TGTGCCACCGATCCTACAGGGGGGATGGGTCACAGCGGCTACACCTTC.

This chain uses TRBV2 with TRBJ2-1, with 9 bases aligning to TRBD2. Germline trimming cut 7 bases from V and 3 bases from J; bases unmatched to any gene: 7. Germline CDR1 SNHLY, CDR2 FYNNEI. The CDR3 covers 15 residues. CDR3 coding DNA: TGTGCCAGCAAAGGCGAGCGGGAGGTCTACAATGAGCAGTTCTTC. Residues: CASKGEREVYNEQFF.